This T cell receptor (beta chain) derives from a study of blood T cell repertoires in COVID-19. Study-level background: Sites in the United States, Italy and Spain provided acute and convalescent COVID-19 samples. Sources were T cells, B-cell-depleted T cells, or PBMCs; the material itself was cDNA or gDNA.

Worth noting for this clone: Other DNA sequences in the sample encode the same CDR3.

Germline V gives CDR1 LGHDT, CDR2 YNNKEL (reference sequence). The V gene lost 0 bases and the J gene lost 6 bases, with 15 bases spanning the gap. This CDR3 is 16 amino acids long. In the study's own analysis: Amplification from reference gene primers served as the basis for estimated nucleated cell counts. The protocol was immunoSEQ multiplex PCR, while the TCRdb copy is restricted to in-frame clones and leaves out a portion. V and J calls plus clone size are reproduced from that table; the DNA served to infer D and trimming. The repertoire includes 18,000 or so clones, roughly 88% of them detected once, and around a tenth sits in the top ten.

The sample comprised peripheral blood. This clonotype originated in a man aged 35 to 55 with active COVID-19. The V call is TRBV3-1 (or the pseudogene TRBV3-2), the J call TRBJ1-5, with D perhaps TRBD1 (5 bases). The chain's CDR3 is CASSQDGGLGGQPQHF. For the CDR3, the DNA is TGTGCCAGCAGCCAAGATGGGGGGTTGGGGGGTCAGCCCCAGCATTTT.